This TCR beta chain comes out of a study of blood T cell repertoires in COVID-19. Study information: PBMCs, B-cell-depleted T cells, or T cells provided the cDNA or gDNA that made up the material.

Sequencing was performed with immunoSEQ multiplex PCR; in TCRdb, only in-frame clones are kept and a portion is missing. The table has about 89,000 clones, about 83% seen once. Trimming took 5 bases from V and 1 from J; bases not matched to a gene: 10. The CDR3 sequence is 19 residues long. Germline V gene data show CDR1 as SGHTA and CDR2 as FQGNSA. Material for sequencing was peripheral blood. The chain links TRBV7-2 to TRBJ2-3, with 15 bases that match TRBD2. The sequence was obtained from a man aged 65-85 years with COVID-19, enrolled during active disease. The CDR3 region has the DNA TGTGCCAGCAGCCAAGGAGGTGGACTAGCGGGAGGGGGCACAGATACGCAGTATTTT. Translating gives CASSQGGGLAGGGTDTQYF.